Listed here are 17 T cell receptor beta chains from one sample, sequenced in a study of blood T cells in healthy people across ages. Through a sample-barcoded 5' primer and a J-beta primer mix, a second PCR was run for 7 to 11 cycles. TCRdb called the 5' RACE reads again in MiXCR, with one record for every CDR3 protein. The sample shows roughly 700,000 distinct CDR3 sequences, 20% to 25% of them seen only once. The same specimen was also included in a second study, on T cells of mothers and their children.

The sample comprised blood. The receptors were gathered from a boy between 10 and 17 years old in good health.

V is TRBV7-9 and J is TRBJ2-1; D is ambiguous. The germline gives CDR1 SEHNR, CDR2 FQNEAQ (reference sequence). The CDR3 totals 12 residues. The V end lost 1 base, the J end lost 12 bases, and 10 bases lay between the germline ends. The CDR3 DNA is TGTGCCAGCAGCTTAGTTTCCCAAGGGCAGTTCTTC. It specifies CASSLVSQGQFF.

This clonotype has more than one count but fewer than ten. The chain recombines TRBV6-5 with TRBJ2-3, with D perhaps TRBD2 (6 bases). Trimming removed 0 bases from V and 1 base from J, with 11 bases in between. The CDR3 runs 16 residues. The germline V gene encodes CDR1 MNHEY and CDR2 SVGAGI. The CDR3 region has the DNA TGTGCCAGCAGTTACTCGAGCGCTAGCGGCACAGATACGCAGTATTTT. This codes for CASSYSSASGTDTQYF.

On this clonotype itself: Relative to the germline gene, one junction end is altered; a read error may explain this. The J gene is TRBJ1-2, the V gene TRBV4-1, with D unresolved. CDR1 and CDR2 from the germline V gene are MGHRA and YSYEKL. The CDR3 loop spans 15 amino acids. Here the CDR3 DNA reads TGTGCCAGCAGTCGATCCACGGAAGCTAACTATGGCTACACCTTC. It codes for CASSRSTEANYGYTF.

The rearrangement joins TRBV12-3 or TRBV12-4 to TRBJ2-1; the match to TRBD2 covers 7 bases. The CDR3 contains 15 residues. V lost 6 bases to trimming and J lost 3 bases; unmatched junction nucleotides: 8. The CDR3 DNA follows: TGTGCCAGCAGCCAAACTAGCGCCTACTACAATGAGCAGTTCTTC. Translated: CASSQTSAYYNEQFF.

This clonotype turned up a few times. One junction end does not reproduce the germline sequence, and a read error may be involved. The chain couples TRBV6-5 to TRBJ2-7; 12 positions agree with TRBD2. The germline V gene has CDR1 MNHEY and CDR2 SVGAGI. This CDR3 has 14 residues. CDR3 in DNA: TGTACCAGCAAAAGGACTAGCGGGAACTACGAGCAGTACTTC. This translates into CTSKRTSGNYEQYF.

The rearrangement uses TRBV20-1 and TRBJ2-3; no reliable D call. The CDR3 sequence is 14 residues long. Germline loops: CDR1 DFQATT, CDR2 SNEGSKA (reference sequence). Trimming shortened V by 3 bases and J by 0 bases, and 10 bases separated the two germline ends. Written as DNA, the CDR3 is TGCAGTGCTAGGAGGTCCCCTAGCACAGATACGCAGTATTTT. It is translated as CSARRSPSTDTQYF.

The chain's CDR3 is CASSLSRTGITDTQYF. The DNA for the CDR3 is TGCGCCAGCAGCTTGAGTCGGACAGGGATCACAGATACGCAGTATTTT. The chain has TRBV5-1 and TRBJ2-3; TRBD1 agrees at 8 bases. J was trimmed by 2 bases and V by 1 base; bases with no gene match: 6. Germline V lookup: CDR1 SGHRS, CDR2 YFSETQ. The CDR3 has 16 residues.

The chain joins TRBV20-1 to TRBJ2-5, with 13 bases matching TRBD2. V lost 4 bases to trimming and J lost 4 bases; unmatched junction nucleotides: 6. CDR1 and CDR2 from the germline V gene are DFQATT and SNEGSKA (reference sequence). The CDR3 loop spans 15 amino acids. CDR3 bases: TGCAGTGCTACCCGACTAGCGGGAGGTACAGAGACCCAGTACTTC. Residues: CSATRLAGGTETQYF.

V is TRBV12-3 or TRBV12-4 and J is TRBJ2-6; D is unresolved. The CDR3 contains 16 residues. Trimming took off 7 bases at V and 1 base at J, with 14 bases between the two ends. DNA for the CDR3: TGTGCCAGCACCCGGAGCCGGCCATCTGGGGCCAACGTCCTGACTTTC. It codes for CASTRSRPSGANVLTF.

The CDR3 DNA sequence: TGTGCCAGCAGCTTATCGGCAGGACAAGAGACCCAGTACTTC. This gives the protein CASSLSAGQETQYF. The chain carries TRBV7-9 and TRBJ2-5; D unresolved. CDR1 and CDR2 from the germline V gene are SEHNR and FQNEAQ (reference sequence). Trimming took 2 bases from V and 2 from J, leaving 9 bases between them. The CDR3 runs to 14 residues.

The gene calls are TRBV3-1 and TRBJ2-5, with D maybe TRBD2 (5 bases). Judging by the DNA end, TRBJ2-7 fits better; the J call may be wrong. Germline V gives CDR1 LGHDT, CDR2 YNNKEL (reference sequence). CDR3 length equals 12 residues. CDR3 residues: CASSLRECEQYF. CDR3 in DNA: TGTGCCAGCAGTCTGAGGGAGTGCGAGCAGTACTTC.

The chain uses TRBV13 and TRBJ2-1; no clear D. V gave up 2 bases and J gave up 8 bases, with 10 bases separating them. Per the germline V gene, CDR1 is PRHDT and CDR2 is FYEKMQ (reference sequence). The CDR3 has 13 amino acids. CDR3 region: CASSLIRIDEQFF. The DNA for the CDR3 is TGTGCCAGCAGCTTAATCAGGATCGATGAGCAGTTCTTC.

The rearrangement links TRBV7-6 to TRBJ2-1; TRBD1 agrees at 10 bases. Germline trimming cut 0 bases from V and 3 bases from J; bases unmatched to any gene: 14. CDR1 and CDR2 (germline): SGHVS, FNYEAQ. The CDR3 extends over 20 amino acids. As DNA, the CDR3 is TGTGCCAGCAGCTTAGCGCTAGGGACAGGGGCGCCACAGATCTACAATGAGCAGTTCTTC. This encodes CASSLALGTGAPQIYNEQFF.

This clonotype was observed a few times. This chain links TRBV3-1 with TRBJ2-5; 8 positions match TRBD2. The J call is in doubt because the DNA end fits TRBJ2-7 better. CDR3 length: 16 amino acids. Germline-derived CDR1 and CDR2 are LGHDT and YNNKEL (reference sequence). CDR3 sequence: CASSRAGGRWGYEQYF. The CDR3 region has the DNA TGTGCCAGCAGCCGGGCCGGCGGGAGGTGGGGCTACGAGCAGTACTTC.

V is TRBV21-1 and J is TRBJ2-7; the table calls TRBD2, which could not be checked here. TRBV21-1 is reported as a pseudogene. The CDR3 covers 17 residues. The CDR3 spells CASSGTSGSRERWEQYF. The CDR3, as DNA: TGTGCCAGTTCCGGGACTAGCGGATCGAGAGAGAGGTGGGAGCAGTACTTC.

This clonotype has only a few counts. The CDR3 coding sequence is TGTGCCATCAGAAGCGGAGGGGGTGAGCAGTACTTC. It yields the protein CAIRSGGGEQYF. This sequence joins TRBV10-3 and TRBJ2-7; D could derive from TRBD1 or TRBD2 (6 bases each). Trimming left V 6 bases short and J 7 bases short, with 13 bases between. Germline V gives CDR1 ENHRY, CDR2 SYGVKD. CDR3 length equals 12 residues.

The J gene is TRBJ2-1, the V gene TRBV6-2 or TRBV6-3; 7 nucleotides align to TRBD2. V was clipped by 6 bases and J by 5 bases; unmatched bases: 10. Germline-derived CDR1 and CDR2 are MNHEY and SVGEGT. The CDR3 has 15 residues. The CDR3 sequence is CASSNPGGSDNEQFF. In DNA form, the CDR3 reads TGTGCCAGCAGCAACCCGGGGGGTTCGGACAATGAGCAGTTCTTC.